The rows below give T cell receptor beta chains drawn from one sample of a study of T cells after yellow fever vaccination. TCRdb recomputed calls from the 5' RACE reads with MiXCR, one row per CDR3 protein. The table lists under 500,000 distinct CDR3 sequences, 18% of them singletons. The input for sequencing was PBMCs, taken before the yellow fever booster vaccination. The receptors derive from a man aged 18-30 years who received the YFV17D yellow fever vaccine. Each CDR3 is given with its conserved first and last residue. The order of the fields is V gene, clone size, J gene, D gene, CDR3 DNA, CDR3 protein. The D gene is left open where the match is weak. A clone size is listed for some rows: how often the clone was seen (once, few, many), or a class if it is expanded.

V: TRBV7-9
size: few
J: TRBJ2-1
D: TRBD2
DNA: TGTGCCAGCAGCCCTCGGGGACTAGCGGGGATCTGGCAGTTCTTC
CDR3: CASSPRGLAGIWQFF

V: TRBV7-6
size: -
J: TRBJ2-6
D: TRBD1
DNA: TGTGCCAGCAGCGCCGGGACAGGGAGGTCTGGGGCCAACGTCCTGACTTTC
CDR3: CASSAGTGRSGANVLTF

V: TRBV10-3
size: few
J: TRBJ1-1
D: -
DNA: TGTGCCATCAGGGGATCCCGACAGACCGAGAACACTGAAGCTTTCTTT
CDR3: CAIRGSRQTENTEAFF

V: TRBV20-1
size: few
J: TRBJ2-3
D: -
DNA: TGCAGTGCTAGAACCCCCACAGGCAGGCCAGATACGCAGTATTTT
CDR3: CSARTPTGRPDTQYF

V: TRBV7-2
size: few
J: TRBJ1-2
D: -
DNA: TGTGCCAGCACCCAGGACGGCCTCTATGGCTACACCTTC
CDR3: CASTQDGLYGYTF

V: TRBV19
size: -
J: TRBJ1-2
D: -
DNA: TGTGCCAGTAGAGATTGGCAACGGAAATATGGCTACACCTTC
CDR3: CASRDWQRKYGYTF

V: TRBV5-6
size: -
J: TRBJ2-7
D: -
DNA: TGTGCCAGCACCCCCCGGGAAGGGGAATACGAGCAGTACTTC
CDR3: CASTPREGEYEQYF

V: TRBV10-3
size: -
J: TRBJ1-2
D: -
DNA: TGTGCCATCAGTGAGACCACCAGGTGGAGTGGTGGCTACACCTTC
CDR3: CAISETTRWSGGYTF

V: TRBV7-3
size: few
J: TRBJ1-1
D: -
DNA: TGTGCCAGCAGCTATTCGGGAGATAGGAACACTGAAGCTTTCTTT
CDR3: CASSYSGDRNTEAFF

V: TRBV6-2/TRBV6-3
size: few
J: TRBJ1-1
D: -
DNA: TGTGCCAGCAACCCTACCCGGGCATCCACTGAAGCTTTCTTT
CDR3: CASNPTRASTEAFF

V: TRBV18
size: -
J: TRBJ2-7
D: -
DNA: TGTGCCAGCTCACCACTGGGTTCCACCGGAGAGCAGTACTTC
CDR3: CASSPLGSTGEQYF

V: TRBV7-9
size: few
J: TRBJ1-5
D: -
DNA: TGTGCCAGCAGCTCGACAGGAGGTAACAATCAGCCCCAGCATTTT
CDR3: CASSSTGGNNQPQHF

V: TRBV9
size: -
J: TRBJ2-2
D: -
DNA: TGTGCCAGCAGCGTAGGGGACACCCGGAGTGGGGAGCTGTTTTTT
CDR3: CASSVGDTRSGELFF

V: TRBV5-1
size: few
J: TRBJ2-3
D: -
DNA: TGCGCCAGCAGCCGCCTCCTTAGCGGACCCACAGATACGCAGTATTTT
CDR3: CASSRLLSGPTDTQYF

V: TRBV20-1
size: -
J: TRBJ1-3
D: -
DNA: TGCAGTGGGGTTTTCGGGGTCGCTGGAAACACCATATATTTT
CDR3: CSGVFGVAGNTIYF

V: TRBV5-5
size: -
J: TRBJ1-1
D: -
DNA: TGTGCCAGCACCGTCGTGCGGTATTTGAGGACTGAAGCTTTCTTT
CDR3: CASTVVRYLRTEAFF

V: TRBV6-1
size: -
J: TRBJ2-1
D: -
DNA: TGTGCCAGCAGTGGCAACTCCTGGGGTGAGCAGTTCTTC
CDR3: CASSGNSWGEQFF

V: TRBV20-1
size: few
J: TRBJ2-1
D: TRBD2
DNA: TGCAGTGCTAGAGATTTAGGGCTAGCGGGGGTTGAGCAGTTCTTC
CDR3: CSARDLGLAGVEQFF

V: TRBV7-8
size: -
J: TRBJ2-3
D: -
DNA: TGTGCCAGCAGCCCGCGGCGTGGGGGCCCTAGTACAGATACGCAGTATTTT
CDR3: CASSPRRGGPSTDTQYF

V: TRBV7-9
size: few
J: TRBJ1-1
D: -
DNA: TGTGCCAGCAGCGTTGAAGCTTTCTTT
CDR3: CASSVEAFF

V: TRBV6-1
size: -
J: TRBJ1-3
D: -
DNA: TGTGCCAGCAGTGATGGACCTACACGAAACACCATATATTTT
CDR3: CASSDGPTRNTIYF

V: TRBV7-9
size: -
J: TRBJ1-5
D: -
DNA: TGTGCCAGCACCATGGGGGGTGACAATCAGCCCCAGCATTTT
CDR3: CASTMGGDNQPQHF

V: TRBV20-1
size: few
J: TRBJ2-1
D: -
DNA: TGCAGTGCTAGAGATCGTCTGGGCGGGGCTGAGCAGTTCTTC
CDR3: CSARDRLGGAEQFF

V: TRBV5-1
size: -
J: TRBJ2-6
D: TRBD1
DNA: TGCGCCAGCAGCTTGGTGGGGGGACAGGGCCGCTCTGGGGCCAACGTCCTGACTTTC
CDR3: CASSLVGGQGRSGANVLTF

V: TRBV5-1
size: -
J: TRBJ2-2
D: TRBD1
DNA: TGCGCCAGCAGCTCAGGGGGCGCGGGAACCGGGGAGCTGTTTTTT
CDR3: CASSSGGAGTGELFF

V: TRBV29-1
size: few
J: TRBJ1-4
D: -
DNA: TGCAGCGTTAACCGCCACCGGGACGGTGGAGAAAAACTGTTTTTT
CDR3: CSVNRHRDGGEKLFF

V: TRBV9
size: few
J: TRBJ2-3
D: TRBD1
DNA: TGTGCCAGCAGCGGCGGGACAGGTGGCACAGATACGCAGTATTTT
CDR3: CASSGGTGGTDTQYF

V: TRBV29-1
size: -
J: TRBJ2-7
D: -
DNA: TGCAGCGTTGAAGGATCTACAGAAACCTACGAGCAGTACTTC
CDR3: CSVEGSTETYEQYF

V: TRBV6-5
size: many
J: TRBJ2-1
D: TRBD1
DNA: TGTGCCAGCAGTTCCGGGACAGATTCCTACAATGAGCAGTTCTTC
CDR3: CASSSGTDSYNEQFF

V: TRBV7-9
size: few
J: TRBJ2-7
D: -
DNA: TGTGCCAGCAGCCCCTTGGTACAATATTGGTACTACGAGCAGTACTTC
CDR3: CASSPLVQYWYYEQYF

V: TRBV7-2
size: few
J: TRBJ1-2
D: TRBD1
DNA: TGTGCCAGCAGCCATCCGACAGGGAGCGACTATGGCTACACCTTC
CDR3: CASSHPTGSDYGYTF

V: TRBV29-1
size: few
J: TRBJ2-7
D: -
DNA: TGCAGCGTTAACCAGGGCCCCTACGAGCAGTACTTC
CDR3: CSVNQGPYEQYF

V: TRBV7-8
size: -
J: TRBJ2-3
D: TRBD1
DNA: TGTGCCAGCGGAACAGGGGGCCCCACAGATACGCAGTATTTT
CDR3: CASGTGGPTDTQYF

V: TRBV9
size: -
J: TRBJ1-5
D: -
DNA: TGTGCCAGCAGCGTAGGGTGGCAACAGCCCCAGCATTTT
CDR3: CASSVGWQQPQHF

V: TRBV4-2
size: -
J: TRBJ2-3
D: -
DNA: TGTGCCAGCAGCCCCCCCTTACAGGATCCGCAGTATTTT
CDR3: CASSPPLQDPQYF

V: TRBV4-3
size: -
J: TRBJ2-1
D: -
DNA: TGCGCCAGCAGCCGCCAGACGGCGAGCTCCTACAATGAGCAGTTCTTC
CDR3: CASSRQTASSYNEQFF

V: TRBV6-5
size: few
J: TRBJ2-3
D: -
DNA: TGTGCCAGCAGTTACGTGTACCGAGGCACAGATACGCAGTATTTT
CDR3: CASSYVYRGTDTQYF

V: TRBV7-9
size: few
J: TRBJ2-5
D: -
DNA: TGTGCCAGTGCCCTCCCCCATGTGCAAGAGACCCAGTACTTC
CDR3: CASALPHVQETQYF

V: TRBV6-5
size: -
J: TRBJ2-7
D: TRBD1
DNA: TGTGCCAGCAGTTACCGGGGACAGTACGAGCAGTACTTC
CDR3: CASSYRGQYEQYF

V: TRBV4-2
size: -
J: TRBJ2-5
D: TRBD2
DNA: TGTGCCAGCACTAATAGCGGGGGGGCCGAAGAGACCCAGTACTTC
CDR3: CASTNSGGAEETQYF

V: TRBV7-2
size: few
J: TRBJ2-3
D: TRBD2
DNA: TGTGCCAGCAGCTTAACCGGGACTAGCGGGCCTTCCCCCCCCGATACGCAGTATTTT
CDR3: CASSLTGTSGPSPPDTQYF

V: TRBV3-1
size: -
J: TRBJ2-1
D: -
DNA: TGTGCCAGCAGCCGCCGTGTAGCGGACTCCTACAATGAGCAGTTCTTC
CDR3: CASSRRVADSYNEQFF

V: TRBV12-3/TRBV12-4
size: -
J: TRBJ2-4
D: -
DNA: TGTGCCAGCAGCCTCACGGGGGCAGCGAACATTCAGTACTTC
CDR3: CASSLTGAANIQYF